This T cell receptor (beta chain) appears in the sequencing data of a study of OX40 agonist ivuxolimab in advanced cancers. Study-level results: CD4+ T cells averaged fewer expanded clones than CD8+ T cells. Expansion of clones was among the lowest in partial responders at 0.1-3.0 mg/kg.

Profiled with immunoSEQ multiplex PCR; TCRdb holds only in-frame clones, not every one. Here the sample spans fewer than 85,000 clones, 70% to 90% being singletons. V was clipped by 0 bases and J by 0 bases; unmatched bases: 2. This CDR3 comprises 16 residues. Germline CDR1 is SGHNT and CDR2 is YYREEE (reference sequence). A remark on this clone: Its target is unknown.

This chain links TRBV5-4 with TRBJ1-1, with 10 bases lining up with TRBD1. This receptor was obtained from an adult with an advanced solid tumor such as melanoma, head and neck, liver or kidney cancer. Sequenced material: CD4+ or CD8+ T cells sorted from blood, taken in a trial of the OX40 agonist ivuxolimab. The CDR3 DNA follows: TGTGCCAGCAGCTTGGCGGACAGGGGGATGAACACTGAAGCTTTCTTT. It translates to CASSLADRGMNTEAFF.